The next 5 T cell receptor beta chains were all read from a single sample in a study of T cell responses to AZD1222 COVID-19 vaccine. The repertoire was sequenced with immunoSEQ multiplex PCR; TCRdb's copy has only in-frame clones and lacks some. The top ten hold around 1.6% of the sample, which has over 150,000 clones, 90% to 95% seen once. The sample in question was peripheral blood, obtained 28 days after the second AZD1222 dose. Every receptor here comes from an adult who received the AZD1222 COVID-19 vaccine.

This chain connects TRBV27 to TRBJ1-4; D is unclear. V was cut by 2 bases and J by 7 bases, with 14 bases left in between. The germline gives CDR1 MNHEY, CDR2 SMNVEV (reference sequence). This CDR3 comprises 15 residues. CDR3 protein: CASSLIGSHAEKLFF. The CDR3 DNA reads as TGTGCCAGCAGTTTAATCGGGAGCCATGCTGAAAAACTGTTTTTT.

This chain joins TRBV7-9 and TRBJ1-2; D is perhaps TRBD1 (5 bases). This CDR3 region has 16 residues. Trimming removed 4 bases at V and 2 bases at J, with 17 bases between. Germline-derived CDR1 and CDR2 are SEHNR and FQNEAQ (reference sequence). The CDR3 sequence is CASSSSGRVPNYGYTF. The CDR3 DNA follows: TGTGCCAGCAGCTCATCAGGCAGGGTTCCGAACTATGGCTACACCTTC.

The chain has TRBV30 and TRBJ1-1, with 7 nucleotides matching TRBD1. The J segment lost 3 bases and the V segment lost 2 bases, leaving 6 bases of the junction unmatched. This CDR3 has 14 amino acids. CDR1 and CDR2 from the germline V gene are GTSNPN and SVGIG (reference sequence). CDR3 in amino acids: CAWSRTGVHTEAFF. The DNA of the CDR3 is TGTGCCTGGAGTCGAACAGGGGTACACACTGAAGCTTTCTTT.

The V gene is TRBV6-4, the J gene TRBJ1-1; D is possibly TRBD1 (5 bases). CDR3 size: 13 residues. The V gene lost 2 bases and the J gene lost 4 bases, with 8 bases spanning the gap. Germline-derived CDR1 and CDR2 are MRHNA and SNTAGT. Here the CDR3 DNA reads TGTGCCAGCAGTGACCGGAGGGGCACTGAAGCTTTCTTT. Its protein product is CASSDRRGTEAFF.

The rearrangement uses TRBV7-3 and TRBJ2-1, with 7 bases identical to TRBD2. J lost 6 bases, V lost 5 bases, and 13 bases had no gene match. Germline lookup yields CDR1 SGHTA and CDR2 FQGTGA. This CDR3 has 16 residues. CDR3 coding DNA: TGTGCCAGCAGCCCCGGGCCCGGGACTACAACCAATGAGCAGTTCTTC. Translated: CASSPGPGTTTNEQFF.